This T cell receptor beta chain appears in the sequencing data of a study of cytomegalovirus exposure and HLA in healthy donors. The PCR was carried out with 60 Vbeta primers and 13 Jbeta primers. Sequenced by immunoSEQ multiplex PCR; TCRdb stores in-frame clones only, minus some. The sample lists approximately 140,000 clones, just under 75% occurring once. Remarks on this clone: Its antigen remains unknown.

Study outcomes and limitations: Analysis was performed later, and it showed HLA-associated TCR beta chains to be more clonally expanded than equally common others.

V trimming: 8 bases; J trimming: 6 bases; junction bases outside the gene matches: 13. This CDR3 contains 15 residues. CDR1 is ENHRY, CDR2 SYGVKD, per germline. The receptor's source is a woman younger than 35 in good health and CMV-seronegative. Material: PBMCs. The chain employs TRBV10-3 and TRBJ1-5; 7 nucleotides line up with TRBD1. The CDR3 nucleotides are TGTGCCATCGGGGCTCGACAGGGAGAAACTCAGCCCCAGCATTTT. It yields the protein CAIGARQGETQPQHF.